The 17 T cell receptor beta chains below come from one sample, sequenced in a study of early stage breast cancer tumors. The assay was immunoSEQ multiplex PCR, and TCRdb's table has in-frame clones only and misses some. The sample contains 30,000 or so clones, around 67% of which appear only once. Specimen: blood. These receptors were obtained from a middle-aged person with breast cancer.

V gene TRBV29-1 combines with J gene TRBJ1-1, with TRBD1 as a possible D gene (5 bases). Germline-derived CDR1 and CDR2 are SQVTM and ANQGSEA. Trimming left V 2 bases short and J 4 bases short, with 11 bases between. The CDR3 contains 13 residues. CDR3 in DNA: TGCAGCGTTGAAATTGGGGGGGGCACTGAAGCTTTCTTT. Protein: CSVEIGGGTEAFF.

The chain combines TRBV5-1 with TRBJ2-2; D perhaps matches TRBD2 (5 bases). V lost 1 base and J lost 6, with 13 bases in between. The germline V gene encodes CDR1 SGHRS and CDR2 YFSETQ. The CDR3 spans 15 residues. CDR3 residues: CASSLRGSSAGELFF. CDR3 nucleotides: TGCGCCAGCAGCTTGCGGGGTTCGTCTGCCGGGGAGCTGTTTTTT.

The chain recombines TRBV6-5 with TRBJ2-7, with D possibly TRBD2 on 7 matching bases. Germline V CDR1 and CDR2: MNHEY, SVGAGI. Trimming took off 2 bases at V and 4 bases at J, with 12 bases between the two ends. The CDR3 runs 14 residues. CDR3 DNA sequence: TGTGCCAGCAGTTACGAGCGGGACAAATACGAGCAGTACTTC. Its translation is CASSYERDKYEQYF.

The V and J genes are TRBV29-1 and TRBJ1-1; TRBD1 matches 7 bases. Looked up from germline, CDR1 is SQVTM and CDR2 is ANQGSEA. CDR3 size: 12 residues. Losses at the gene ends were 5 bases for V and 6 bases for J; bases not matched to a gene: 6. This chain's CDR3 is CSVRQGGPEAFF. The CDR3 bases are TGCAGCGTTAGACAGGGAGGCCCTGAAGCTTTCTTT.

The chain is built from TRBV18 and TRBJ2-7, with D possibly called TRBD1 or TRBD2 (5 bases each). CDR1 KGHSH and CDR2 LQKENI come from the germline V gene. V was shortened by 3 bases and J by 0 bases, with 15 bases between the two germline ends. The CDR3 totals 16 residues. DNA for the CDR3: TGTGCCAGCTCACCCCCGGGACGTACACCCTCCTACGAGCAGTACTTC. Translating it yields CASSPPGRTPSYEQYF.

This clone has only a few counts. The V and J genes are TRBV7-8 and TRBJ2-7; D not resolved. Germline V CDR1 and CDR2: SGHVS, FQNEAQ. Trimming pared 4 bases from V and 0 bases from J, leaving 13 bases between. The CDR3 loop spans 15 amino acids. CDR3 loop: CASSYPADRSYEQYF. The CDR3 bases are TGTGCCAGCAGCTACCCCGCTGACCGCTCCTACGAGCAGTACTTC.

The gene calls are TRBV27 and TRBJ2-1; the D is unclear. Looked up from germline, CDR1 is MNHEY and CDR2 is SMNVEV (reference sequence). V dropped 4 bases and J dropped 1 base, with 11 bases sitting between them. The CDR3 runs to 15 residues. The CDR3 DNA sequence: TGTGCCAGCAGTTCTCCCCAGAAGTCCTACAATGAGCAGTTCTTC. This codes for CASSSPQKSYNEQFF.

The gene calls are TRBV5-6 and TRBJ2-1; TRBD2 matches at 7 bases. CDR3 length: 15 residues. CDR1 and CDR2 (germline): SGHDT, YYEEEE. Trimming cost V 1 base and J 6 bases; bases outside gene matches: 7. The DNA of the CDR3 is TGTGCCAGCAGCTTGTTGGCTAGCGGTCGCAATGAGCAGTTCTTC. Amino acids: CASSLLASGRNEQFF.

The chain recombines TRBV5-4 with TRBJ2-1; D call uncertain. The germline CDR1 and CDR2 sequences are SGHNT and YYREEE (reference sequence). V lost 2 bases and J lost 6, with 9 bases in between. The CDR3 sequence is 13 residues long. The CDR3 region is CASSFQLGNEQFF. CDR3 DNA: TGTGCCAGCAGCTTTCAACTTGGCAATGAGCAGTTCTTC.

Concerning this clone itself: The same CDR3 also results from other DNA sequences found in this sample. The CDR3 loop reads CASSLYLQETQYF. Here the CDR3 DNA reads TGTGCCAGCAGCCTGTATCTACAAGAGACCCAGTACTTC. The chain uses TRBV7-8 and TRBJ2-5, with D hard to call. The germline gives CDR1 SGHVS, CDR2 FQNEAQ. The CDR3 loop spans 13 amino acids. V gave up 5 bases and J gave up 2 bases, with 9 bases separating them.

The genes are TRBV6-5 and TRBJ2-7, with D maybe TRBD2 (5 bases). The CDR3 extends over 15 amino acids. Germline V gives CDR1 MNHEY, CDR2 SVGAGI. V dropped 8 bases and J dropped 3 bases, with 20 bases sitting between them. CDR3: CASSYSALRDYEQYF. The CDR3 DNA reads as TGTGCCAGCTCCTATAGCGCCCTAAGGGACTACGAGCAGTACTTC.

The chain has TRBV28 and TRBJ1-3; weak D call: TRBD1 (5 bases). From germline, CDR1 is MDHEN and CDR2 SYDVKM. Trimming pared 4 bases from V and 4 bases from J, leaving 11 bases between. This CDR3 has 14 residues. The CDR3 nucleotides are TGTGCCAGCAGTTGGGGGGGTACCGGAAACACCATATATTTT. The encoded protein is CASSWGGTGNTIYF.

This rearrangement joins TRBV9 to TRBJ1-3; 7 bases fit TRBD1. J gave up 0 bases and V 3 bases, and 12 bases lay outside the gene matches. Per the germline V gene, CDR1 is SGDLS and CDR2 is YYNGEE. CDR3 size: 18 residues. CDR3 sequence reads: CASSEGLLQGSSGNTIYF. The CDR3 bases are TGTGCCAGCAGCGAGGGATTACTACAGGGGTCCTCTGGAAACACCATATATTTT. The full variable domain, rest sourced from reference TRBV9 and TRBJ1-3, is DSGVTQTPKHLITATGQRVTLRCSPRSGDLSVYWYQQSLDQGLQFLIQYYNGEERAKGNILERFSAQQFPDLHSELNLSSLELGDSALYFCASSEGLLQGSSGNTIYFGEGSWLTVV.

V gene TRBV27 combines with J gene TRBJ2-1; D is perhaps TRBD2 (7 bases). The germline V and J ends were trimmed by 1 base and 7 bases, with 17 bases remaining between them. The CDR3 covers 16 residues. The germline V gene encodes CDR1 MNHEY and CDR2 SMNVEV (reference sequence). CDR3 DNA sequence: TGTGCCAGCAGTTTATTAGGGGGAGGGCCAAGGAATGAGCAGTTCTTC. It translates to CASSLLGGGPRNEQFF.

The chain links TRBV18 to TRBJ2-5, with D possibly TRBD2 on 5 matching bases. The V and J ends lost 2 bases and 0 bases respectively, with 13 bases between them. Germline CDR1 and CDR2: KGHSH and LQKENI. The CDR3 is 16 amino acids. The CDR3 sequence is CASSPGPAEHQETQYF. The CDR3 DNA follows: TGTGCCAGCTCACCAGGCCCAGCGGAGCACCAAGAGACCCAGTACTTC.

This clone was recorded only once. CDR3 coding DNA: TGTGCCAGCAGCTATCCGGGACAGATGAATGAGCAGTTCTTC. Protein product: CASSYPGQMNEQFF. The chain has TRBV13 and TRBJ2-1, with 7 bases fitting TRBD1. Germline V gives CDR1 PRHDT, CDR2 FYEKMQ (reference sequence). V lost 4 bases to trimming and J lost 7 bases; unmatched junction nucleotides: 7. The CDR3 length is 14 residues.

This clone was observed once. The chain recombines TRBV7-9 with TRBJ1-2; tentatively, D is TRBD1 (6 bases). Trimming took 5 bases from V and 7 from J, leaving 17 bases between them. Germline V lookup: CDR1 SEHNR, CDR2 FQNEAQ (reference sequence). The CDR3 is made up of 14 amino acids. Here the CDR3 DNA reads TGTGCCAGCAGCCCGGACAGTGGGGCCTTTGGCTACACCTTC. Translation: CASSPDSGAFGYTF.